This T cell receptor (beta chain) was identified in a study of OX40 agonist ivuxolimab in advanced cancers. Study at large: Mean age approximately 66 years, range 23 to 79; roughly 82% male. Study-wide results and caveats: Fewer expanded clones were found on average in CD4+ than in CD8+ T cells.

Assay: immunoSEQ multiplex PCR; the TCRdb copy retains only in-frame clones and omits some. This sample carries about 31,000 clones, 65% to 90% of them seen once, and the ten largest clones take around 29%. Of note for this clone: Its matching antigen is unknown.

Germline CDR1 reads MNHEY; CDR2 reads SMNVEV (reference sequence). V lost 2 bases, J lost 2 bases, and 10 bases lay in between. This CDR3 contains 14 residues. The sequences come from CD4+ or CD8+ T cells sorted from blood, collected in a trial of the OX40 agonist ivuxolimab. The V gene is TRBV27, the J gene TRBJ2-7; D is undetermined. This clonotype originated in an adult with an advanced solid tumor such as melanoma, head and neck, liver or kidney cancer. CDR3 sequence: CASSLLSSPYEQYF. The CDR3 region has the DNA TGTGCCAGCAGTTTACTATCCAGTCCCTACGAGCAGTACTTC.